This TCR beta chain was sequenced for a study of neurological immune-mediated disorders. Unsorted libraries came from 2 million PBMCs stored at -80 °C. This clonotype was detected ten times or more. Its matching antigen is unknown. Study-wide points: CDR3 amino acid sequences found in expanded clones were never shared across subjects, suggesting private repertoires in all groups.

This CDR3 comprises 13 residues. Germline CDR1 and CDR2: SGHTA and FQGNSA. Trimming shortened V by 4 bases and J by 0 bases, and 6 bases separated the two germline ends. Synthesis of cDNA was accomplished via 5'RACE employing 10-nucleotide random UMIs. TCRdb reprocessed the 5' RACE reads via MiXCR and lists one record per CDR3 protein. The sample has 45,000 to 50,000 distinct CDR3 sequences; 4% to 5.5% are singletons. The chain employs TRBV7-2 and TRBJ1-1, with unresolved D. Input material: PBMCs. The source is a woman aged 55-70 years with multiple sclerosis. CDR3 region: CASSYTMNTEAFF. CDR3 bases: TGTGCCAGCAGCTACACCATGAACACTGAAGCTTTCTTT.